The 26 T cell receptor beta chains presented below share a single source sample, sequenced in a study of shared T cell receptors in the human thymus. This table comes from immunoSEQ multiplex PCR, and its TCRdb copy is limited to in-frame clones, with some not included. This sample has about 660,000 clones, with 88% found just once. The sample was also reused in another study, on human thymus T cells.

Sequenced material: thymocytes. All receptors come from a boy less than two years old with a congenital heart defect.

The rearrangement joins TRBV14 to TRBJ2-5, with a possible D match to TRBD2 (5 bases). From germline, CDR1 is SGHDN and CDR2 FVKESK. V gave up 4 bases and J gave up 4 bases, with 10 bases separating them. CDR3 length equals 13 residues. This CDR3 reads CASSPGGPETQYF. The CDR3 coding sequence is TGTGCCAGCAGCCCCGGAGGACCAGAGACCCAGTACTTC.

This rearrangement joins TRBV25-1 to TRBJ2-1, with 7 bases matching TRBD2. Looked up from germline, CDR1 is MGHDK and CDR2 is SYGVNS. The CDR3 spans 15 residues. Trimming removed 6 bases from V and 0 bases from J; junction bases left unmatched: 5. The CDR3 DNA is TGTGCCAGCAGAAAGCGGGGAAGCTCCTACAATGAGCAGTTCTTC. It yields the protein CASRKRGSSYNEQFF.

The chain couples TRBV4-1 to TRBJ2-2; D may be TRBD1 (5 bases). The CDR3 totals 17 residues. Trimming removed 3 bases at V and 1 base at J, with 15 bases between. Germline CDR1 and CDR2: MGHRA and YSYEKL. The CDR3 reads CASSHHRSEGNTGELFF. The CDR3 coding sequence is TGCGCCAGCAGCCACCACAGGTCGGAAGGGAACACCGGGGAGCTGTTTTTT.

This CDR3 is CASSAGTPETGANVLTF. CDR3 coding DNA: TGTGCCAGCAGCGCCGGGACTCCCGAAACTGGGGCCAACGTCCTGACTTTC. The V gene is TRBV27, the J gene TRBJ2-6; D might be TRBD2 (6 bases). Trimming took 6 bases from V and 2 from J, leaving 17 bases between them. Germline CDR1 and CDR2: MNHEY and SMNVEV (reference sequence). The CDR3 consists of 17 residues.

This clone was detected only once. The chain links TRBV9 to TRBJ2-7; 9 nucleotides line up with TRBD1. The CDR3 consists of 15 residues. Looked up from germline, CDR1 is SGDLS and CDR2 is YYNGEE. Trimming at V came to 4 bases and at J to 5 bases, leaving 10 bases not matched to a gene. The CDR3 sequence: CASSPRPGTGNEQYF. The CDR3 DNA follows: TGTGCCAGCAGCCCCCGGCCCGGGACAGGGAACGAGCAGTACTTC.

The count of this clone is one. The genes are TRBV21-1 and TRBJ2-7; TRBD1 was called by the table and not checked on the DNA. TRBV21-1 is a known pseudogene. The CDR3 is 15 amino acids. The CDR3 spells CATEKGTGQAYEQYF. DNA for the CDR3: TGTGCCACTGAGAAGGGGACAGGGCAAGCCTACGAGCAGTACTTC.

The chain carries TRBV7-6 and TRBJ2-3, with TRBD2 matching over 7 bases. Germline CDR1 reads SGHVS; CDR2 reads FNYEAQ. The CDR3 is made up of 17 amino acids. The V gene end was trimmed by 5 bases and the J gene end by 2 bases; junction bases not matched to a gene: 13. CDR3 nucleotide sequence: TGTGCCAGCAGCCCTAGGAGGCAGCGGGAAAACACAGATACGCAGTATTTT. This translates into CASSPRRQRENTDTQYF.

As for this clone: The same CDR3 also results from other DNA sequences found in this sample. J is TRBJ1-1 and V is TRBV30, with 7 bases fitting TRBD1. The V gene end was trimmed by 0 bases and the J gene end by 4 bases; junction bases not matched to a gene: 5. The CDR3 totals 14 residues. Germline V gene sequence: CDR1 GTSNPN, CDR2 SVGIG (reference sequence). The CDR3 region is CAWSVPTGVTEAFF. The CDR3 nucleotides read TGTGCCTGGAGTGTTCCTACAGGGGTCACTGAAGCTTTCTTT.

The rearrangement links TRBV30 to TRBJ1-1; TRBD1 matches 7 bases. V shed 2 bases, J shed 7 bases, and the junction held 22 bases outside the gene matches. The CDR3 extends over 18 amino acids. The germline V gene has CDR1 GTSNPN and CDR2 SVGIG (reference sequence). CDR3 DNA: TGTGCCTGGAGTCCGACAGGGTTTGTGGCTGTGTTAACAATTGAAGCTTTCTTT. Its translation: CAWSPTGFVAVLTIEAFF.

The genes are TRBV25-1 and TRBJ2-3, with TRBD2 matching 10 bases. V shed 0 bases and J 1 base; nucleotides not matched to a gene: 7. Germline V gene data show CDR1 as MGHDK and CDR2 as SYGVNS. The CDR3 covers 18 residues. CDR3 coding DNA: TGTGCCAGCAGTGAATACGGGGTAGCGGGAGGCGGCACAGATACGCAGTATTTT. As protein: CASSEYGVAGGGTDTQYF.

The J gene is TRBJ2-7, the V gene TRBV7-6, with D maybe TRBD2 (6 bases). Germline V gene data show CDR1 as SGHVS and CDR2 as FNYEAQ. V was trimmed by 2 bases and J by 0 bases, leaving 17 bases between them. The CDR3 consists of 17 residues. CDR3 sequence: CASSLSELREDSYEQYF. CDR3 sequence (DNA): TGTGCCAGCAGCTTAAGCGAGTTGAGGGAGGACTCCTACGAGCAGTACTTC.

CDR3 in DNA: TGTGCCGTGGGGTCCAGGGATTATGGCTACACCTTC. Translating gives CAVGSRDYGYTF. This rearrangement joins TRBV19 to TRBJ1-2; maybe TRBD1 (5 bases). V shed 11 bases and J shed 5 bases, with 15 bases lying between them. The CDR3 totals 12 residues. Germline CDR1 LNHDA, CDR2 SQIVND (reference sequence).

This chain connects TRBV19 to TRBJ1-1; maybe TRBD1 (6 bases). V lost 8 bases and J 3 bases, leaving 19 bases between the germline ends. Per the germline V gene, CDR1 is LNHDA and CDR2 is SQIVND (reference sequence). The CDR3 is 15 residues long. CDR3: CASSKGGGRDTEAFF. CDR3 nucleotide sequence: TGTGCCAGTTCTAAGGGGGGGGGCCGGGACACTGAAGCTTTCTTT.

The genes are TRBV2 and TRBJ2-3, with D possibly TRBD2 on 7 matching bases. CDR3 size: 16 residues. V lost 4 bases and J lost 2, with 16 bases in between. Germline loops: CDR1 SNHLY, CDR2 FYNNEI. The CDR3: CASSGGASGTTDTQYF. Written as DNA, the CDR3 is TGTGCCAGCAGTGGGGGGGCTAGCGGTACCACAGATACGCAGTATTTT.

The chain has TRBV5-4 and TRBJ1-2, with 9 positions matching TRBD1. Germline trimming cut 0 bases from V and 7 bases from J; bases unmatched to any gene: 7. The V gene's germline CDR1 is SGHNT and CDR2 YYREEE (reference sequence). CDR3 size: 15 residues. CDR3 bases: TGTGCCAGCAGCTTGGGGACAGGGGTCCCTATTGGCTACACCTTC. Residues: CASSLGTGVPIGYTF. The full variable domain, completed using reference TRBV5-4 and TRBJ1-2, is ETGVTQSPTHLIKTRGQQVTLRCSSQSGHNTVSWYQQALGQGPQFIFQYYREEENGRGNFPPRFSGLQFPNYSSELNVNALELDDSALYLCASSLGTGVPIGYTFGSGTRLTVV.

This chain uses TRBV5-8 with TRBJ2-3, with 11 bases that match TRBD2. Losses at the gene ends were 0 bases for V and 4 bases for J; bases not matched to a gene: 10. In germline, CDR1 is SGHTS, CDR2 YDEGEE. This CDR3 is built from 18 residues. The DNA for the CDR3 is TGTGCCAGCAGCTTGGTTCTAGCGGGAGGATCGGTGTCAGATACGCAGTATTTT. Translation gives CASSLVLAGGSVSDTQYF. Drawing the rest from reference TRBV5-8 and TRBJ2-3, the complete variable domain is EAGVTQSPTHLIKTRGQQATLRCSPISGHTSVYWYQQALGLGLQFLLWYDEGEERNRGNFPPRFSGRQFPNYSSELNVNALELEDSALYLCASSLVLAGGSVSDTQYFGPGTRLTVL.

A remark on this clone: A junction boundary mismatches the germline segment, possibly from a read error. The chain has TRBV7-9 and TRBJ1-1; 8 bases map to TRBD1. Per germline, CDR1 SEHNR and CDR2 FQNEAQ (reference sequence). This CDR3 has 15 amino acids. The CDR3 is CASSGWTGLKTEAFF. The CDR3 DNA is TGTGCCAGCAGCGGATGGACAGGGTTGAAGACTGAAGCTTTCTTT. Full variable domain (remainder filled in from reference TRBV7-9 and TRBJ1-1): DTGVSQNPRHKITKRGQNVTFRCDPISEHNRLYWYRQTLGQGPEFLTYFQNEAQLEKSRLLSDRFSAERPKGSFSTLEIQRTEQGDSAMYLCASSGWTGLKTEAFFGQGTRLTVV.

The chain combines TRBV4-1 with TRBJ2-1; tentative D call: TRBD2 (5 bases). The germline gives CDR1 MGHRA, CDR2 YSYEKL. The CDR3 sequence is 19 residues long. The V end lost 1 base, the J end lost 8 bases, and 27 bases lay between the germline ends. The DNA of the CDR3 is TGCGCCAGCAGCCAAGGGGTAGCGTCGGTATGGAACGGCTGGCATGAGCAGTTCTTC. It translates to CASSQGVASVWNGWHEQFF.

The CDR3 DNA reads as TGTGCCAGCAGCTTGGAGACAGGGGGCTCCTACGAGCAGTACTTC. Amino acids: CASSLETGGSYEQYF. The chain couples TRBV5-6 to TRBJ2-7; TRBD1 agrees at 9 bases. The trim removed 0 bases at V and 0 bases at J, leaving 1 base unmatched. From germline, CDR1 is SGHDT and CDR2 YYEEEE. The CDR3 spans 15 residues.

The chain employs TRBV7-2 and TRBJ2-3, with 7 bases matching TRBD1. J was trimmed by 2 bases and V by 0 bases; bases with no gene match: 5. This CDR3 region has 16 residues. CDR1 is SGHTA and CDR2 is FQGNSA in the germline V gene. The CDR3, as DNA: TGTGCCAGCAGCTTAGCCAGGGACAGACTCACAGATACGCAGTATTTT. Translation gives CASSLARDRLTDTQYF.

The V and J genes are TRBV14 and TRBJ2-1, with 9 nucleotides matching TRBD2. The CDR3 runs to 18 residues. The V gene's germline CDR1 is SGHDN and CDR2 FVKESK. The trim removed 4 bases at V and 9 bases at J, leaving 19 bases unmatched. CDR3 residues: CASSLGGGREGQVGEQFF. The CDR3 nucleotides are TGTGCCAGCAGCCTGGGAGGCGGGCGGGAGGGCCAGGTGGGTGAGCAGTTCTTC.

This clone was detected a few times. The rearrangement uses TRBV4-1 and TRBJ2-3, with TRBD2 as a possible D gene (6 bases). CDR1 MGHRA and CDR2 YSYEKL come from the germline V gene. The CDR3 consists of 17 residues. V shed 0 bases and J shed 2 bases, with 15 bases lying between them. DNA of the CDR3: TGCGCCAGCAGCCAAGATTGGGGGGATCCTACCACAGATACGCAGTATTTT. It is translated as CASSQDWGDPTTDTQYF.

This clone was detected only once. Compared with germline, one end of the junction differs, possibly owing to a read error. CDR3 sequence reads: CASSLTSGSRDTQYF. DNA for the CDR3: TGTGCCAGCAGTCTAACTAGCGGGAGCAGAGATACGCAGTATTTT. The gene calls are TRBV27 and TRBJ2-3; 11 nucleotides line up with TRBD2. The CDR3 runs to 15 residues. Germline values: CDR1 MNHEY, CDR2 SMNVEV (reference sequence).

The chain recombines TRBV4-3 with TRBJ2-1; a possible D gene is TRBD1 (6 bases). Trimming took off 1 base at V and 10 bases at J, with 23 bases between the two ends. The CDR3 has 17 amino acids. CDR1 and CDR2 (germline): LGHNA, YSLEER. Written as DNA, the CDR3 is TGCGCCAGCAGCCAAGGCCCTATGTACAGGGTATCGAAGGAGCAGTTCTTC. Amino acids: CASSQGPMYRVSKEQFF.

The V call is TRBV11-2, the J call TRBJ1-2, with a weak D call TRBD1 (5 bases). V was shortened by 1 base and J by 6 bases, with 12 bases between the two germline ends. The CDR3 spans 14 residues. Per the germline V gene, CDR1 is SGHAT and CDR2 is FQNNGV. CDR3 sequence (DNA): TGTGCCAGCAGCTTAGGGGGCAGGGAGGATGGCTACACCTTC. Translation gives CASSLGGREDGYTF.

This clone was recorded only once. This chain joins TRBV28 and TRBJ1-2; 10 bases align to TRBD1. Germline loops: CDR1 MDHEN, CDR2 SYDVKM. The trim removed 5 bases at V and 6 bases at J, leaving 6 bases unmatched. This CDR3 region has 14 residues. The CDR3 DNA is TGTGCCAGCAGTACGGGACAGGGGTTCGATGGCTACACCTTC. Its translation is CASSTGQGFDGYTF.